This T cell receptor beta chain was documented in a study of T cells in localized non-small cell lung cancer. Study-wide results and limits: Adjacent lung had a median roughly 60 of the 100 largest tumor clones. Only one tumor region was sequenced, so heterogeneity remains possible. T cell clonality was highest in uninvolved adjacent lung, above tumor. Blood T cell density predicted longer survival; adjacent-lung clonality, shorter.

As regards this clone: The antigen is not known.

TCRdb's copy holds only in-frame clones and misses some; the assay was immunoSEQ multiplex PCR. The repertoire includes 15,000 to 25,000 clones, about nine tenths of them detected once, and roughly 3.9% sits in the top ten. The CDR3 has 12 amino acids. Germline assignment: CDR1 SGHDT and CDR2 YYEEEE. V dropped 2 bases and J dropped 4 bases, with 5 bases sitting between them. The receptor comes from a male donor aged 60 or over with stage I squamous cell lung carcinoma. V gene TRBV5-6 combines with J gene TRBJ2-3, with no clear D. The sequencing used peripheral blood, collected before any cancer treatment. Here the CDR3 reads CASSLVPDTQYF. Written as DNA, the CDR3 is TGTGCCAGCAGCTTAGTCCCAGATACGCAGTATTTT.